This record covers a single T cell receptor beta chain. No antigen is known for it. CDR3 length: 12 residues. V was clipped by 0 bases and J by 5 bases, with 7 bases between them. Germline V gene sequence: CDR1 GTSNPN, CDR2 SVGIG (reference sequence). Described time point: week 23, last vaccination. In every dose of vaccine, 300 ug of mutant IDH1 20-mer peptide was given alongside topical imiquimod. This record belongs to a study of a mutant IDH1 vaccine in newly diagnosed glioma. Study-wide context: Eight vaccine doses were administered to patients at weeks 1, 3, 5, 7, 11, 15, 19 and 23. In some groups vaccination began 4-6 weeks post-radiotherapy; others received it with temozolomide.

Only in-frame clones appear in the TCRdb table, and some are missing; sequencing was by immunoSEQ multiplex PCR. The sample carries over 45,000 clones, about 80% recorded once. The TCR comes from a man between 40 and 49 years old with glioma. The chain joins TRBV30 to TRBJ2-5; D is possibly TRBD1 (6 bases). Sequencing used PBMCs, obtained from a glioma patient whose treatment included an IDH1 peptide vaccine. The CDR3 nucleotides are TGTGCCTGGAGTGTACAGGGTGAGACCCAGTACTTC. Translating gives CAWSVQGETQYF.